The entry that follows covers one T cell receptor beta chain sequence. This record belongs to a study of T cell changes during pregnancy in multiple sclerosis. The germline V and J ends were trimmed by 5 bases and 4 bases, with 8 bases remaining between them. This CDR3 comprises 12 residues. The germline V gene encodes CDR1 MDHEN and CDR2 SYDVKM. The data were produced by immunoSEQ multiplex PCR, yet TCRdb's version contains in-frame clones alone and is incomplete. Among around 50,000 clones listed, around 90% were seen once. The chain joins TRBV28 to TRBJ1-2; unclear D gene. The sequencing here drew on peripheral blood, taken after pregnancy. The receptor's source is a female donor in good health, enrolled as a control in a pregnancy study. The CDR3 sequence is CASSQEGYGYTF. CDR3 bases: TGTGCCAGCAGTCAGGAGGGCTATGGCTACACCTTC.